A selection of T cell receptor beta chains follows, all from one sample in a study. TCRdb called the RT-PCR reads again in MiXCR, with one record for every CDR3 protein. The sample carries about 700,000 distinct CDR3 sequences, 14% recorded once. Sequencing was carried out using memory CD4+ T cells from blood. Source of these receptors: a female donor in good health, serving as a healthy control. Both conserved end residues are part of each CDR3. Each record gives: CDR3 length, V gene, D gene, clone size, J gene, CDR3 DNA, CDR3 protein. D genes are given only for firm matches. The size field is filled for only some rows; it gives once, few, many or a size class.

length: 16
V: TRBV29-1
D: TRBD2
size: many
J: TRBJ2-5
DNA: TGCAGCGTCTCGGGACTAGCGGGGGGTACACAAGAGACCCAGTACTTC
CDR3: CSVSGLAGGTQETQYF

length: 16
V: TRBV20-1
D: TRBD1
size: NA
J: TRBJ1-1
DNA: TGCAGTGCTGCCGAACCCTCGACAGGGGAGAACACTGAAGCTTTCTTT
CDR3: CSAAEPSTGENTEAFF

length: 13
V: TRBV3-1
D: NA
size: NA
J: TRBJ1-2
DNA: TGTGCCAGCAGCTCAAGGGGGGGTTCCGGCTACACCTTC
CDR3: CASSSRGGSGYTF

length: 18
V: TRBV5-1
D: NA
size: NA
J: TRBJ2-6
DNA: TGCGCCAGCTGCCAGGAGCCCGGCACACCCTCTGGGGCCAACGTCCTGACTTTC
CDR3: CASCQEPGTPSGANVLTF

length: 13
V: TRBV29-1
D: NA
size: many
J: TRBJ1-1
DNA: TGCAGCGTCGCGGCACAAGCAAACACTGAAGCTTTCTTT
CDR3: CSVAAQANTEAFF

length: 13
V: TRBV5-1
D: NA
size: few
J: TRBJ2-7
DNA: TGCGCCAGCAGCTTGGGAGAGCCCAACGAGCAGTACTTC
CDR3: CASSLGEPNEQYF

length: 15
V: TRBV6-5
D: NA
size: NA
J: TRBJ2-7
DNA: TGTGCCAGCAGTTACTCCGCTACAGGAACCTACGAGCAGTACTTC
CDR3: CASSYSATGTYEQYF

length: 16
V: TRBV5-4
D: NA
size: few
J: TRBJ2-3
DNA: TGTGCCAGCAGCCTAAAGGGGGGGCCAGCGTTAATTACGCAGTATTTT
CDR3: CASSLKGGPALITQYF

length: 18
V: TRBV7-3
D: TRBD2
size: few
J: TRBJ2-1
DNA: TGTGCCAGCAGCTTATGGGGACTAGCGGGGGGTTCAGGCGTTGAGCAGTTCTTC
CDR3: CASSLWGLAGGSGVEQFF

length: 13
V: TRBV15
D: TRBD1
size: many
J: TRBJ1-2
DNA: TGTGCCACCAGCACCGACAGGGAGTATGGCTACACCTTC
CDR3: CATSTDREYGYTF

length: 13
V: TRBV7-2
D: NA
size: NA
J: TRBJ2-3
DNA: TGTGCCAGCATAACCCAACGCACAGATACGCAGTGTTTT
CDR3: CASITQRTDTQCF

length: 16
V: TRBV4-3
D: NA
size: few
J: TRBJ1-2
DNA: TGCGCCAGCAGCCGGCAACAGGGAATTGATCCCTATGGCTACACCTTC
CDR3: CASSRQQGIDPYGYTF

length: 16
V: TRBV5-1
D: NA
size: many
J: TRBJ1-5
DNA: TGCGCCAGCAGCTTGGCCCCTGGGGATAGCAATCAGCCCCAGCATTTT
CDR3: CASSLAPGDSNQPQHF

length: 14
V: TRBV3-1
D: NA
size: many
J: TRBJ1-1
DNA: TGTGCCAGCAGCCAAGTCACAGAAAACACTGAAGCTTTCTTT
CDR3: CASSQVTENTEAFF

length: 16
V: TRBV27
D: NA
size: NA
J: TRBJ1-5
DNA: TGTGCCAGCAGGTCAGGGGTTTCTGGGTCTTGGCAGCCCCAGCATTTT
CDR3: CASRSGVSGSWQPQHF

length: 15
V: TRBV20-1
D: TRBD1
size: few
J: TRBJ2-7
DNA: TGCAGTGCTCCCCGACGGCAGGGGGCGGTGGATGAGCAGTACTTC
CDR3: CSAPRRQGAVDEQYF

length: 14
V: TRBV20-1
D: NA
size: NA
J: TRBJ2-7
DNA: TGCAGTGCTAGAGATAACCAAATGAACGGCGAGCAGTACTTC
CDR3: CSARDNQMNGEQYF

length: 14
V: TRBV10-3
D: TRBD1
size: NA
J: TRBJ1-2
DNA: TGTGCCATCTGGACCTCGGACAGGGGATATGGCTACACCTTC
CDR3: CAIWTSDRGYGYTF

length: 12
V: TRBV12-3/TRBV12-4
D: NA
size: NA
J: TRBJ1-1
DNA: TGTGCCAGCAGTTCTTTTATAAGTGAAGCTTTCTTT
CDR3: CASSSFISEAFF

length: 12
V: TRBV15
D: NA
size: many
J: TRBJ2-1
DNA: TGTGCCACCAGCAGGCAGGGTAATGAGCAGTTCTTC
CDR3: CATSRQGNEQFF

length: 14
V: TRBV7-3
D: TRBD2
size: few
J: TRBJ2-3
DNA: TGTGCCAGTCAACGGGGAGGGGCCACAGATACGCAGTATTTT
CDR3: CASQRGGATDTQYF

length: 15
V: TRBV4-3
D: TRBD1
size: few
J: TRBJ2-1
DNA: TGCGCCAGCAGCCAAGGACAGGGGGTATACAATGAGCAGTTCTTC
CDR3: CASSQGQGVYNEQFF

length: 13
V: TRBV20-1
D: NA
size: NA
J: TRBJ1-1
DNA: TGCAGTGCTAGTCGACAGCATGACACTGAAGCTTTCTTT
CDR3: CSASRQHDTEAFF

length: 12
V: TRBV27
D: NA
size: once
J: TRBJ1-5
DNA: TGTGCCAGCAGTTTGGACGGGACGCCCCAGCATTTT
CDR3: CASSLDGTPQHF

length: 18
V: TRBV6-2/TRBV6-3
D: TRBD2
size: few
J: TRBJ2-2
DNA: TGTGCCATCCGGCTTAGCGGGAGGGCCCCGGTGAGCACCGGGGAGCTGTTTTTT
CDR3: CAIRLSGRAPVSTGELFF

length: 15
V: TRBV20-1
D: TRBD2
size: few
J: TRBJ2-3
DNA: TGCAGTGCTGGGTGGCCTAGCGGGATCACAGATACGCAGTATTTT
CDR3: CSAGWPSGITDTQYF

length: 13
V: TRBV29-1
D: NA
size: few
J: TRBJ1-4
DNA: TGCAGCGTTGAAAGTGCCGCACCAAGGGGACTGTTTTTT
CDR3: CSVESAAPRGLFF

length: 11
V: TRBV30
D: NA
size: few
J: TRBJ2-2
DNA: TGTGCCTGGAGTAAGGCGGGGGAGCTGTTTTTT
CDR3: CAWSKAGELFF

length: 15
V: TRBV20-1
D: NA
size: few
J: TRBJ1-4
DNA: TGCAGTGCTCCAAGGAGGGAACAGGGAGGTGAAAAACTGTTTTTT
CDR3: CSAPRREQGGEKLFF

length: 15
V: TRBV6-5
D: NA
size: few
J: TRBJ2-2
DNA: TGTGCCAGCAGCAGAGACGGAAGGAACACCGGGGAGCTGTTTTTT
CDR3: CASSRDGRNTGELFF

length: 19
V: TRBV20-1
D: NA
size: many
J: TRBJ1-5
DNA: TGCAGTGCTAGAGATGCCCTGAACCGGGGAGTCGTTAGCAATCAGCCCCAGCATTTT
CDR3: CSARDALNRGVVSNQPQHF

length: 15
V: TRBV5-1
D: TRBD1
size: NA
J: TRBJ1-1
DNA: TGCGCCAGCGGAGGGGACAGGGTCATGAACACTGAAGCTTTCTTT
CDR3: CASGGDRVMNTEAFF

length: 15
V: TRBV2
D: NA
size: few
J: TRBJ2-7
DNA: TGTGCCAGCAAACAACAGGGCAGTAACTCCTACGAGCAGTACTTC
CDR3: CASKQQGSNSYEQYF

length: 13
V: TRBV5-1
D: NA
size: few
J: TRBJ1-1
DNA: TGCGCCAGCAGCTTGACCGAATACACTGAAGCTTTCTTT
CDR3: CASSLTEYTEAFF

length: 16
V: TRBV7-2
D: TRBD1
size: few
J: TRBJ2-7
DNA: TGTGCCAGCAGCTTTCCAATTGGGGACAGAACCTACGAGCAGTACTTC
CDR3: CASSFPIGDRTYEQYF

length: 14
V: TRBV5-1
D: TRBD1
size: NA
J: TRBJ2-7
DNA: TGCGCCAGCAGCAACCCGGACAGGGCCCACGAGCAGTACTTC
CDR3: CASSNPDRAHEQYF

length: 15
V: TRBV7-2
D: NA
size: few
J: TRBJ2-3
DNA: TGTGCCAGCAGCTCAAAACTGGGGACCACAGATACGCAGTATTTT
CDR3: CASSSKLGTTDTQYF

length: 15
V: TRBV12-3/TRBV12-4
D: NA
size: many
J: TRBJ2-7
DNA: TGTGCCAGCAGGGGTCCGGGGCGAACCGTCTACGAGCAGTACTTC
CDR3: CASRGPGRTVYEQYF

length: 15
V: TRBV5-6
D: NA
size: few
J: TRBJ2-3
DNA: TGTGCCAGCACCAAAGACAGGCAGCATGGAGATACGCAGTATTTT
CDR3: CASTKDRQHGDTQYF

length: 13
V: TRBV20-1
D: NA
size: many
J: TRBJ2-7
DNA: TGCAGTGCTAGAGATGTCCAGGGCCCCGAGCAGTACTTC
CDR3: CSARDVQGPEQYF

length: 15
V: TRBV20-1
D: TRBD1
size: many
J: TRBJ2-5
DNA: TGCAGTGGGCGAGGTCGACAGGGGGTACCGGAGACCCAGTACTTC
CDR3: CSGRGRQGVPETQYF

length: 14
V: TRBV20-1
D: NA
size: few
J: TRBJ2-3
DNA: TGCAGTGCTAGCCATGCTAGCGAAGCAGATACGCAGTATTTT
CDR3: CSASHASEADTQYF

length: 15
V: TRBV5-1
D: TRBD1
size: NA
J: TRBJ2-7
DNA: TGCGCCAGCAGCTGGGGACAGGGCCGCTCCTACGAGCAGTACTTC
CDR3: CASSWGQGRSYEQYF